This T cell receptor beta chain comes out of a study of cytomegalovirus exposure and HLA in healthy donors. Findings and caveats of the study: For most TCR sequences rarity was the rule, although some public TCRs occurred in many donors. CMV serostatus was the only recorded immune exposure for donors. Presence/absence analyses took donor sequencing depth as roughly uniform.

A word on this clone: What it binds is unknown.

The primer mix had 60 Vbeta and 13 Jbeta primers. Some clones are missing from TCRdb's copy, which holds only in-frame ones; the method was immunoSEQ multiplex PCR. The sample shows more than 150,000 clones, roughly 80% of them seen only once. The junction had 8 bases not matched to a gene; V was cut back by 6 bases and J by 5 bases. The CDR3 spans 13 residues. Germline values: CDR1 SGHNT, CDR2 YYREEE (reference sequence). Sequencing used PBMCs. The V call is TRBV5-4, the J call TRBJ2-7; TRBD1 matches at 7 bases. The clonotype was recovered from a male donor in good health and CMV-seronegative. This CDR3 is CASTPTGKHEQYF. The DNA of the CDR3 is TGTGCCAGCACCCCGACAGGGAAACACGAGCAGTACTTC.